This record looks at one T cell receptor (beta chain) sequence and its context. What it recognizes is unknown. This record belongs to a study of beta chain features in type 1 diabetes. Study-level findings and limits: When VDJ junctions were examined, type 1 diabetes patients showed fewer insertions and more deletions.

CD45RO/CCR7/CD25/CD127/CD95/CD27 sorting isolated CD4+ naive, central memory, regulatory and stem cell-like memory cells. Germline CDR1 reads SGDLS; CDR2 reads YYNGEE. The V end was cut by 3 bases, the J end by 3 bases, with 9 bases between. The CDR3 length is 13 residues. Reverse transcription of all isolated RNA meant that expressed TCRB transcripts were sequenced. Sequencing was performed with immunoSEQ multiplex PCR; in TCRdb, only in-frame clones are kept and a portion is missing. Of around 450,000 clones listed, roughly an eighth are singletons. Sequenced sample: naive CD4+ T cells from blood. The V call is TRBV9, the J call TRBJ2-5, with D perhaps given as TRBD1 or TRBD2 (6 bases each). This receptor was obtained from a woman aged 18-29 years in good health. CDR3 sequence reads: CASSGGAEETQYF. CDR3 nucleotides: TGTGCCAGCAGCGGGGGGGCCGAAGAGACCCAGTACTTC.